A single sample gave rise to the 18 T cell receptor beta chains below, sequenced in a study of T cell responses to AZD1222 COVID-19 vaccine. The assay was immunoSEQ multiplex PCR, and TCRdb's table has in-frame clones only and misses some. Found here are about 130,000 clones, approximately 91% of them singletons; the top ten hold around 0.99%. Specimen: peripheral blood, collected 28 days after the second AZD1222 dose. The receptors come from an adult who received the AZD1222 COVID-19 vaccine.

The rearrangement links TRBV11-2 to TRBJ1-1; D may be TRBD1 (5 bases). Trimming shortened V by 2 bases and J by 12 bases, and 10 bases separated the two germline ends. The CDR3 has 11 amino acids. Germline CDR1 SGHAT, CDR2 FQNNGV. This chain's CDR3 is CASSLQGGTFF. The CDR3 nucleotides are TGTGCCAGCAGCTTACAGGGCGGCACTTTCTTT.

This CDR3 reads CASSQLQGGYEQYF. CDR3 in DNA: TGTGCCAGCAGCCAATTGCAGGGGGGGTACGAGCAGTACTTC. The chain links TRBV16 to TRBJ2-7; the D call may be TRBD1 or TRBD2 (7 bases each). CDR1 is KGHSY and CDR2 is FQNENV in the germline V gene. CDR3 size: 14 residues. With 1 base removed from V and 4 bases from J, the gap between germline ends came to 11 bases.

V usage is TRBV19 and J usage is TRBJ2-2; a possible D gene is TRBD1 (6 bases). Germline CDR1 reads LNHDA; CDR2 reads SQIVND (reference sequence). The CDR3 runs to 13 residues. V was pared by 7 bases and J by 4 bases, with 10 bases between. CDR3 loop: CASTGQITGELFF. The CDR3, as DNA: TGTGCCAGTACGGGACAAATCACCGGGGAGCTGTTTTTT.

The chain is built from TRBV7-9 and TRBJ1-1; D uncertain. Trimming cost V 1 base and J 4 bases, with 10 bases left between them. The CDR3 loop spans 14 amino acids. Germline V gene sequence: CDR1 SEHNR, CDR2 FQNEAQ (reference sequence). The CDR3, as DNA: TGTGCCAGCAGCTTAGGCCCGGGGATCACTGAAGCTTTCTTT. Amino acids: CASSLGPGITEAFF.

The chain employs TRBV2 and TRBJ1-1, with D perhaps TRBD1 (6 bases). Germline V lookup: CDR1 SNHLY, CDR2 FYNNEI. The CDR3 has 14 residues. The ends were cut back, 3 bases at V and 1 base at J, with 9 bases in the middle. CDR3: CASSETGANTEAFF. As DNA, the CDR3 is TGTGCCAGCAGTGAGACAGGAGCGAACACTGAAGCTTTCTTT.

The V gene is TRBV28, the J gene TRBJ1-6; D uncertain. CDR3 length: 11 amino acids. Trimming stripped 4 bases from V and 7 bases from J, with 2 bases between. From germline, CDR1 is MDHEN and CDR2 SYDVKM. The CDR3 DNA reads as TGTGCCAGCAGTTCAAATTCACCCCTCCACTTT. Protein: CASSSNSPLHF.

The rearrangement uses TRBV6-5 and TRBJ1-3; TRBD1 might be the D (6 bases). From germline, CDR1 is MNHEY and CDR2 SVGAGI. CDR3 size: 14 residues. Deletions cut 4 bases from V and 0 bases from J, with 7 bases between. This CDR3 is CASSLGGSGNTIYF. Here the CDR3 DNA reads TGTGCCAGCAGTTTAGGGGGCTCTGGAAACACCATATATTTT.

V usage is TRBV24-1 and J usage is TRBJ2-7, with D perhaps TRBD2 (5 bases). V was pared by 2 bases and J by 0 bases, with 10 bases between. The CDR3 is made up of 15 amino acids. Per the germline V gene, CDR1 is KGHDR and CDR2 is SFDVKD. The CDR3 bases are TGTGCCACCAGTGATTCCAGCGGCAGCTCCTACGAGCAGTACTTC. Translating it yields CATSDSSGSSYEQYF.

The V call is TRBV12-5, the J call TRBJ2-2, with D possibly matching TRBD1 (6 bases). The V end lost 7 bases, the J end lost 6 bases, and 12 bases lay between the germline ends. The CDR3 runs 13 residues. Germline CDR1 and CDR2: LGHNT and FRNRAP. CDR3 sequence reads: CASASQGAGELFF. The CDR3 bases are TGTGCTAGTGCCTCACAGGGAGCCGGGGAGCTGTTTTTT.

For the CDR3, the DNA is TGTGCCAGTAGTGTTACAGGGGGCTCGATTGAAAAACTGTTTTTT. Translation: CASSVTGGSIEKLFF. The V gene is TRBV19, the J gene TRBJ1-4; 9 positions agree with TRBD1. This CDR3 region has 15 residues. Germline V lookup: CDR1 LNHDA, CDR2 SQIVND (reference sequence). The trim removed 5 bases at V and 7 bases at J, leaving 8 bases unmatched.

This clone was seen just once. The V and J genes are TRBV5-1 and TRBJ1-4; TRBD1 might be the D (5 bases). Germline CDR1 SGHRS, CDR2 YFSETQ. There are 13 residues in the CDR3. With 3 bases removed from V and 9 bases from J, the gap between germline ends came to 12 bases. The CDR3 region is CASSSGVGQKLFF. As DNA, the CDR3 is TGCGCCAGCAGCTCTGGGGTGGGGCAAAAACTGTTTTTT.

The chain recombines TRBV30 with TRBJ2-7, with 8 bases lining up with TRBD2. Trimming cost V 0 bases and J 3 bases; bases outside gene matches: 13. CDR3 size: 17 residues. Germline CDR1 and CDR2: GTSNPN and SVGIG (reference sequence). Here the CDR3 DNA reads TGTGCCTGGAGTGTACAGGTAGGAGCGGGAGTTGTCTACGAGCAGTACTTC. This encodes CAWSVQVGAGVVYEQYF. Together with reference TRBV30 and TRBJ2-7, the CDR3 gives the full variable domain: SQTIHQWPATLVQPVGSPLSLECTVEGTSNPNLYWYRQAAGRGLQLLFYSVGIGQISSEVPQNLSASRPQDRQFILSSKKLLLSDSGFYLCAWSVQVGAGVVYEQYFGPGTRLTVT.

The rearrangement uses TRBV19 and TRBJ2-2, with 8 nucleotides matching TRBD2. J gave up 5 bases and V 7 bases, and 12 bases lay outside the gene matches. This CDR3 is built from 16 residues. Germline CDR1 and CDR2: LNHDA and SQIVND (reference sequence). This CDR3 reads CASMGLRGARTGELFF. In DNA, the CDR3 is TGTGCCAGTATGGGCCTGCGGGGGGCGAGGACCGGGGAGCTGTTTTTT.

The rearrangement links TRBV9 to TRBJ2-7; 9 nucleotides match TRBD1. This CDR3 region has 15 residues. V lost 2 bases and J lost 6; bases outside the gene matches: 9. Germline loops: CDR1 SGDLS, CDR2 YYNGEE. The CDR3 here is CASSVRGGTGTEQYF. CDR3 coding DNA: TGTGCCAGCAGCGTCCGGGGTGGGACAGGGACCGAGCAGTACTTC.

The chain recombines TRBV5-4 with TRBJ2-7; either TRBD1 or TRBD2 may fit D (5 bases each). CDR1 and CDR2 (germline): SGHNT, YYREEE (reference sequence). V lost 1 base to trimming and J lost 6 bases, with 11 bases between them. This CDR3 region has 13 residues. CDR3 bases: TGTGCCAGCAGCTTGTCCGGGACGGCCGAGCAGTACTTC. Its translation: CASSLSGTAEQYF.

The chain recombines TRBV12-3 or TRBV12-4 with TRBJ1-2; no clear D. Deletions cut 7 bases from V and 4 bases from J, with 13 bases between. The CDR3 runs to 13 residues. The CDR3 DNA reads TGTGCCAGCACCAGCGATAGGGTCTATGGCTACACCTTC. This codes for CASTSDRVYGYTF.

This clone has just a few counts. Its ends do not fully match the called genes, so a read error is possible. The rearrangement links TRBV24-1 to TRBJ1-2; 9 bases match TRBD1. The CDR3 totals 13 residues. Germline CDR1 and CDR2: KGHDR and SFDVKD. CDR3 sequence: CATSGDRAYSYTF. The CDR3 DNA is TGTGCCACCAGTGGGGACAGGGCCTATAGCTACACCTTC.

This chain joins TRBV28 and TRBJ1-1; D may be TRBD1 (6 bases). The V end lost 7 bases, the J end lost 1 base, and 13 bases lay between the germline ends. Germline lookup yields CDR1 MDHEN and CDR2 SYDVKM. This CDR3 comprises 14 residues. The chain's CDR3 is CASTAGGQNTEAFF. DNA for the CDR3: TGTGCCAGCACGGCCGGGGGCCAGAACACTGAAGCTTTCTTT.